These 20 T cell receptor beta chains were sequenced from one sample in a study of blood T cells in healthy people across ages. PCR was performed a second time for about 7 to 12 cycles using a sample-barcoded 5' primer and a J-beta primer mix. Using its own MiXCR run on the 5' RACE reads, TCRdb lists one record per CDR3 protein. The repertoire holds approximately 940,000 distinct CDR3 sequences, 45% to 50% seen once, with roughly 13% in the top ten. Sequences were obtained from blood. The receptors stem from a young man in good health.

This chain joins TRBV20-1 and TRBJ2-4, with 16 positions matching TRBD2. The end of the DNA is better explained by TRBJ2-5, so the J call may be wrong. Germline assignment: CDR1 DFQATT and CDR2 SNEGSKA (reference sequence). The CDR3 contains 16 residues. CDR3: CSASGTSGGARETQYF. CDR3 DNA: TGCAGTGCTAGCGGGACTAGCGGGGGGGCGCGGGAGACCCAGTACTTC.

The rearrangement uses TRBV6-2 or TRBV6-3 and TRBJ2-3; no definite D call. V lost 2 bases and J 7 bases, leaving 10 bases between the germline ends. CDR1 MNHEY and CDR2 SVGEGT come from the germline V gene. There are 13 residues in the CDR3. CDR3 residues: CASSYEALHTQYF. The CDR3 nucleotides read TGTGCCAGCAGTTACGAAGCGCTACATACGCAGTATTTT.

The chain uses TRBV21-1 and TRBJ2-2. TRBV21-1 is a pseudogene segment. The CDR3 covers 16 residues. The DNA for the CDR3 is TGTGCCAGCAGCGAAGATGGTCGGGGGAACACCGGGGAGCTGTTTTTT. Translated, it gives CASSEDGRGNTGELFF.

The CDR3 here is CSAKPGHQETQYF. DNA of the CDR3: TGCAGTGCTAAACCGGGACATCAAGAGACCCAGTACTTC. V usage is TRBV20-1 and J usage is TRBJ2-5; possible D gene TRBD1, 6 bases. Per the germline V gene, CDR1 is DFQATT and CDR2 is SNEGSKA (reference sequence). V shed 4 bases and J shed 2 bases, with 11 bases lying between them. This CDR3 contains 13 residues.

The rearrangement uses TRBV4-1 and TRBJ1-4; TRBD1 matches at 7 bases. The J segment lost 8 bases and the V segment lost 2 bases, leaving 11 bases of the junction unmatched. From germline, CDR1 is MGHRA and CDR2 YSYEKL. This CDR3 has 16 residues. As DNA, the CDR3 is TGCGCCAGCAGCCAACCCGTCAGGGGGGTTAGGGAAAAACTGTTTTTT. Its translation is CASSQPVRGVREKLFF.

The chain carries TRBV7-2 and TRBJ2-2, with D uncertain. The CDR3 contains 16 residues. CDR1 SGHTA and CDR2 FQGNSA come from the germline V gene. V shed 5 bases and J shed 0 bases, with 13 bases lying between them. CDR3 in DNA: TGTGCCAGCAGCCTCTACCGGCCCCCGAACACCGGGGAGCTGTTTTTT. This gives the protein CASSLYRPPNTGELFF.

The chain recombines TRBV7-2 with TRBJ1-1; 7 nucleotides agree with TRBD1. Germline CDR1 reads SGHTA; CDR2 reads FQGNSA. V trimming: 6 bases; J trimming: 5 bases; junction bases outside the gene matches: 6. The CDR3 contains 13 residues. The chain's CDR3 is CASRETGITEAFF. CDR3 sequence (DNA): TGTGCCAGCAGGGAGACAGGGATTACTGAAGCTTTCTTT.

This chain connects TRBV6-1 to TRBJ2-1; TRBD2 aligns across 8 bases. The CDR3 loop spans 14 amino acids. V was clipped by 6 bases and J by 13 bases; unmatched bases: 14. Germline V gene lookup returns CDR1 MNHNS and CDR2 SASEGT. DNA for the CDR3: TGTGCCAGCAGGCCTAGGAGGGGACTAGTAACCCAGTTCTTC. It yields the protein CASRPRRGLVTQFF.

The chain links TRBV29-1 to TRBJ2-5; TRBD1 matches at 8 bases. The DNA end is a closer match to TRBJ2-7, so the J assignment may be wrong. Germline CDR1 is SQVTM and CDR2 is ANQGSEA. The CDR3 has 11 residues. CDR3 region: CSGTDRDEQYF. In DNA, the CDR3 is TGCAGCGGGACGGACAGGGACGAGCAGTACTTC.

J is TRBJ2-7 and V is TRBV11-1; TRBD1 matches 8 bases. V lost 5 bases, J lost 3 bases, and 6 bases stayed unmatched. Germline CDR1 and CDR2: SGHAT and FQDESV (reference sequence). The length of the CDR3 is 14 residues. The CDR3 DNA follows: TGTGCCAGCAGCCGCGGGACAGGAAACTACGAGCAGTACTTC. Translation gives CASSRGTGNYEQYF.

This clonotype was counted once. V is TRBV11-3 and J is TRBJ2-1; 11 bases are a match to TRBD2. Germline lookup yields CDR1 SGHNT and CDR2 YENEEA. The CDR3 extends over 13 amino acids. Losses at the gene ends were 5 bases for V and 9 bases for J; bases not matched to a gene: 3. Written as DNA, the CDR3 is TGTGCCAGCAGCACCGGGACTAGCGGTGAGCAGTTCTTC. This gives the protein CASSTGTSGEQFF.

The chain has TRBV25-1 and TRBJ1-4, with D possibly TRBD1 on 5 matching bases. This CDR3 region has 15 residues. With 4 bases removed from V and 4 bases from J, the gap between germline ends came to 13 bases. Per germline, CDR1 MGHDK and CDR2 SYGVNS. The DNA for the CDR3 is TGTGCCAGCAGTGGAGAGGGGACTCTTAATGAAAAACTGTTTTTT. Amino acid sequence: CASSGEGTLNEKLFF.

The chain joins TRBV9 to TRBJ2-7, with D possibly TRBD2 on 6 matching bases. The J call could be wrong; TRBJ2-5 is a better fit for the DNA end. The CDR3 consists of 16 residues. The germline V gene has CDR1 SGDLS and CDR2 YYNGEE. In nucleotides, the CDR3 is TGTGCCAGCAGCCCCTTGGTCGGGGGACGTGCAGAGACCCAGTACTTC. It yields the protein CASSPLVGGRAETQYF.

The rearrangement links TRBV6-4 to TRBJ2-3; 11 bases map to TRBD2. The CDR3 has 17 amino acids. Germline V gene lookup returns CDR1 MRHNA and CDR2 SNTAGT. The J segment lost 5 bases and the V segment lost 0 bases, leaving 7 bases of the junction unmatched. In DNA form, the CDR3 reads TGTGCCAGCAGTGACTCGGCTAGCGGGGGGAACCAAGATACGCAGTATTTT. Translation gives CASSDSASGGNQDTQYF.

The V call is TRBV12-3 or TRBV12-4, the J call TRBJ2-1, with 9 bases lining up with TRBD1. Judging by the DNA end, TRBJ2-7 fits better; the J call may be wrong. The CDR3 covers 16 residues. CDR3 amino acids: CASSRRQGVLGNEQYF. Written as DNA, the CDR3 is TGTGCCAGCAGTAGACGACAGGGGGTGTTGGGCAATGAGCAGTACTTC.

The chain joins TRBV7-8 to TRBJ2-5, with D possibly matching TRBD2 (5 bases). The DNA end lines up better with TRBJ2-1; the J call may be wrong. This CDR3 is 18 amino acids long. Germline V lookup: CDR1 SGHVS, CDR2 FQNEAQ. Here the CDR3 DNA reads TGTGCCAGCAGCTTAAAGGCAGAGCCTAGCTATACTCAAGAGACCCAGTTCTTC. Residues: CASSLKAEPSYTQETQFF.

The chain has TRBV28 and TRBJ2-7; TRBD1 or TRBD2 may be the D gene (7 bases each). The J call may be faulty, since TRBJ2-5 better matches the DNA end. Germline loops: CDR1 MDHEN, CDR2 SYDVKM. There are 14 residues in the CDR3. For the CDR3, the DNA is TGTGCCAGCAATCTACAGGGGCGGGGGGAGACCCAGTACTTC. It specifies CASNLQGRGETQYF.

J is TRBJ1-2 and V is TRBV3-1; TRBD1 matches 9 bases. This CDR3 contains 14 residues. The ends lost 1 base at V and 7 bases at J; junction bases unmatched: 4. Per germline, CDR1 LGHDT and CDR2 YNNKEL (reference sequence). CDR3 DNA: TGTGCCAGCAGCCAAGTCGGGACAGGGAGTGGCTACACCTTC. Its translation is CASSQVGTGSGYTF.

Many counts were recorded for this clonotype. The chain employs TRBV20-1 and TRBJ2-7; D is unclear. V shed 3 bases and J shed 7 bases, with 16 bases lying between them. The germline CDR1 and CDR2 sequences are DFQATT and SNEGSKA (reference sequence). The CDR3 has 13 residues. The CDR3 nucleotides are TGCAGTGCTAGCCGGGCCGGTCTTCAGGAGCAGTACTTC. Encoded protein: CSASRAGLQEQYF.

The gene calls are TRBV7-9 and TRBJ2-3; 8 bases match TRBD2. Germline V CDR1 and CDR2: SEHNR, FQNEAQ (reference sequence). V dropped 1 base and J dropped 2; count of bases not matched to a gene: 8. This CDR3 has 17 amino acids. CDR3 region: CASSLVGSGELTDTQYF. The CDR3 DNA reads TGTGCCAGCAGCTTAGTTGGTAGCGGGGAACTCACAGATACGCAGTATTTT. The complete variable domain, with remaining parts taken from reference TRBV7-9 and TRBJ2-3, reads DTGVSQNPRHKITKRGQNVTFRCDPISEHNRLYWYRQTLGQGPEFLTYFQNEAQLEKSRLLSDRFSAERPKGSFSTLEIQRTEQGDSAMYLCASSLVGSGELTDTQYFGPGTRLTVL.